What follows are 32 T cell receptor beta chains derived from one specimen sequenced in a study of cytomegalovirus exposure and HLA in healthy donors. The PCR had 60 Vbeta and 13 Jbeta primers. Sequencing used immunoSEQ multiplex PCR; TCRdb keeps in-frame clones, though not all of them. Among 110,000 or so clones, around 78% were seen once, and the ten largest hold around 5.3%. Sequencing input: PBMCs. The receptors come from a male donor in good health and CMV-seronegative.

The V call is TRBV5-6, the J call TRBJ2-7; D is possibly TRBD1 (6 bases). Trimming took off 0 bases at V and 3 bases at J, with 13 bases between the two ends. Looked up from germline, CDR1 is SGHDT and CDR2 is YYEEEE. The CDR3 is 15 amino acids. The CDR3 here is CASSLGLTGIYEQYF. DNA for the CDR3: TGTGCCAGCAGCTTGGGCTTGACAGGAATCTACGAGCAGTACTTC.

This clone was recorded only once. In nucleotides, the CDR3 is TGTGCCAGCAGCTTGTGGCAGGGGGGTCCCGGGGAGCTGTTTTTT. This codes for CASSLWQGGPGELFF. The chain carries TRBV5-8 and TRBJ2-2, with a tentative D call TRBD1 (7 bases). The CDR3 totals 15 residues. The V gene lost 1 base and the J gene lost 6 bases, with 13 bases spanning the gap. The germline V gene has CDR1 SGHTS and CDR2 YDEGEE.

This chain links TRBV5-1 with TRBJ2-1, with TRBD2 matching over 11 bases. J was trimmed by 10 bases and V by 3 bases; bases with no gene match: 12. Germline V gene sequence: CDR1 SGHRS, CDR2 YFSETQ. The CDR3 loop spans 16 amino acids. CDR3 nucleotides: TGCGCCAGCAGCTCGGGACTAGCGGTCCCGGCGGGGGAGCAGTTCTTC. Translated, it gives CASSSGLAVPAGEQFF. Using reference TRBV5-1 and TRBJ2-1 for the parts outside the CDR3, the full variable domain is KAGVTQTPRYLIKTRGQQVTLSCSPISGHRSVSWYQQTPGQGLQFLFEYFSETQRNKGNFPGRFSGRQFSNSRSEMNVSTLELGDSALYLCASSSGLAVPAGEQFFGPGTRLTVL.

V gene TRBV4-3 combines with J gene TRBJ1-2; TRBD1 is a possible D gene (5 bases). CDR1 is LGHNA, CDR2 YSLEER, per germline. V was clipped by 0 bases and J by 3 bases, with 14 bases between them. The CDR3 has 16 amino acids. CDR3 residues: CASSQDRQGGYYGYTF. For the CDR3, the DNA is TGCGCCAGCAGCCAAGATAGGCAGGGTGGGTACTATGGCTACACCTTC.

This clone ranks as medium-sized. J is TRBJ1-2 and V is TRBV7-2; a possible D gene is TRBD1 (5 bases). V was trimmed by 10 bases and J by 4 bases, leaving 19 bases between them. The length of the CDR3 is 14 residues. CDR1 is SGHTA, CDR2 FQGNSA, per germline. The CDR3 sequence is CATGNRGGSYGYTF. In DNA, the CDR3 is TGTGCCACCGGAAACCGGGGGGGTAGCTATGGCTACACCTTC.

CDR3 loop: CASSLGLGGLGYEQYF. As DNA, the CDR3 is TGTGCCAGCAGCTTAGGGTTAGGAGGTTTAGGCTACGAGCAGTACTTC. The genes are TRBV7-9 and TRBJ2-7; D might be TRBD2 (5 bases). The CDR3 spans 16 residues. Between the trimmed V and J ends, which lost 1 base and 3 bases, there was a span of 16 bases. Germline loops: CDR1 SEHNR, CDR2 FQNEAQ (reference sequence).

The CDR3 loop reads CASSAGLAGGLTDTQYF. The CDR3 region has the DNA TGTGCCAGCAGCGCGGGACTAGCGGGAGGGCTCACAGATACGCAGTATTTT. The chain joins TRBV9 to TRBJ2-3; 16 bases align to TRBD2. Germline V lookup: CDR1 SGDLS, CDR2 YYNGEE. This CDR3 has 17 amino acids. V shed 3 bases, J shed 2 bases, and the junction held 3 bases outside the gene matches.

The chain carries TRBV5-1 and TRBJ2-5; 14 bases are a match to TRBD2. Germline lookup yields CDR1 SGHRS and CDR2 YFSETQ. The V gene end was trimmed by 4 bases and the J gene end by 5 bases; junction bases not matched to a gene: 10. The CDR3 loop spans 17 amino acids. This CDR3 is CASSPRLAGGPGETQYF. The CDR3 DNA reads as TGCGCCAGCAGCCCACGACTAGCGGGAGGGCCGGGGGAGACCCAGTACTTC.

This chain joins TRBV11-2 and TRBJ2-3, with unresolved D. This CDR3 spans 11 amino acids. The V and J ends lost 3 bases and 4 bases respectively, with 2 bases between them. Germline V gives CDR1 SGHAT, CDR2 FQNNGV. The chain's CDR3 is CASSFADTQYF. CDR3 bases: TGTGCCAGCAGCTTCGCAGATACGCAGTATTTT.

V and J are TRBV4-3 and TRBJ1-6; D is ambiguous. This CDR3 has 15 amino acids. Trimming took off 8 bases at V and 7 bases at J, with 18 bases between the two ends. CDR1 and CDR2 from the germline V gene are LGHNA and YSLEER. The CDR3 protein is CASRLQVVGNSPLHF. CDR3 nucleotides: TGCGCCAGCCGCCTCCAGGTGGTTGGGAATTCACCCCTCCACTTT.

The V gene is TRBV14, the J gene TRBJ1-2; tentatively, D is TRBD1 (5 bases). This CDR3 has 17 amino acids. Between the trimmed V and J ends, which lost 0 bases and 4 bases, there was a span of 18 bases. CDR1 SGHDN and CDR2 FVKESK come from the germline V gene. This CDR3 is CASSQDIIRDGGYGYTF. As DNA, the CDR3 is TGTGCCAGCAGCCAAGATATTATAAGAGACGGGGGCTATGGCTACACCTTC.

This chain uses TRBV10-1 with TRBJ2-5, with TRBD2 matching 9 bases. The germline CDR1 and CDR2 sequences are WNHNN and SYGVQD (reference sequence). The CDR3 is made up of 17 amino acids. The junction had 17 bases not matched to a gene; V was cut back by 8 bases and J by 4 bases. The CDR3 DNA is TGCGCCAGCCTTGACTTCGCGGGAGGGCCGAGGGGAGAGACCCAGTACTTC. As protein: CASLDFAGGPRGETQYF.

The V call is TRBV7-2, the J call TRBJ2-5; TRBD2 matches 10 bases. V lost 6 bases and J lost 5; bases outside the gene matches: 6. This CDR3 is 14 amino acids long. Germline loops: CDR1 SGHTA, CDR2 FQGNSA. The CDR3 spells CASRAVAGGETQYF. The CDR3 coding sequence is TGTGCCAGCAGGGCCGTAGCGGGAGGTGAGACCCAGTACTTC.

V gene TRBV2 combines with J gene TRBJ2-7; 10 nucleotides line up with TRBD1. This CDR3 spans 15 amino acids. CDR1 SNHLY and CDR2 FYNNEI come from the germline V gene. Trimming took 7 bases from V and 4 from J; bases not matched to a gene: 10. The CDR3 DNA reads TGTGCCAGCATTAGAGACAGGGGGCGCATATACGAGCAGTACTTC. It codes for CASIRDRGRIYEQYF.

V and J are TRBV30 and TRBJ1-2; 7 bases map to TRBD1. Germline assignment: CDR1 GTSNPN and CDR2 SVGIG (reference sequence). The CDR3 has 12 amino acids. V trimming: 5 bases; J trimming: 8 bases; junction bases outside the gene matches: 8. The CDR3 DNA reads TGTGCCTGGGAGGGGACAGCCCAGGGCTACACCTTC. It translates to CAWEGTAQGYTF.

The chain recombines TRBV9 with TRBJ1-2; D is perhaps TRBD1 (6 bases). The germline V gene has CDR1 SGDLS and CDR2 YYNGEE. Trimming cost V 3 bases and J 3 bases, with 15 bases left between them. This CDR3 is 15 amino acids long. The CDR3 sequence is CASSGGQGIDYGYTF. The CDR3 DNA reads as TGTGCCAGCAGCGGGGGGCAGGGCATTGACTATGGCTACACCTTC.

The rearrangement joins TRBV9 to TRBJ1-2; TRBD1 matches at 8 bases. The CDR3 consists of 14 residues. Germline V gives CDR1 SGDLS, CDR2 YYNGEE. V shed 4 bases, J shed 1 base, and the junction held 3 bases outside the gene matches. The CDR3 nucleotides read TGTGCCAGCAGCTCGGGACAGGTTAACTATGGCTACACCTTC. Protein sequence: CASSSGQVNYGYTF. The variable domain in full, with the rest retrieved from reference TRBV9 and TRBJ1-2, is DSGVTQTPKHLITATGQRVTLRCSPRSGDLSVYWYQQSLDQGLQFLIQYYNGEERAKGNILERFSAQQFPDLHSELNLSSLELGDSALYFCASSSGQVNYGYTFGSGTRLTVV.

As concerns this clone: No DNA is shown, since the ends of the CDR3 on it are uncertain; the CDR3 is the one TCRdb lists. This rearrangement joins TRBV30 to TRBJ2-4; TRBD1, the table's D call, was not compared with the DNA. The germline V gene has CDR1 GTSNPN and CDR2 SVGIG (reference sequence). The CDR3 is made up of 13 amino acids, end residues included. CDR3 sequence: CAWSVGQGAIRYF.

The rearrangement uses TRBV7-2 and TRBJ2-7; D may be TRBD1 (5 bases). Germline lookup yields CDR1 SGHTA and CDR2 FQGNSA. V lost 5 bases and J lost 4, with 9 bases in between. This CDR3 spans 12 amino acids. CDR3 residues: CASSQTAYEQYF. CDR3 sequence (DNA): TGTGCCAGCAGCCAGACAGCTTACGAGCAGTACTTC.

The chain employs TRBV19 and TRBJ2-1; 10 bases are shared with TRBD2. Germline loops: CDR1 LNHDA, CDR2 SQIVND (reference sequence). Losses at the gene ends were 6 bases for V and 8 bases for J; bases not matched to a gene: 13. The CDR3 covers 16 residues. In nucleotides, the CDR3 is TGTGCCAGTAGGCCACCCTTTCTAGCGGGAGAATATGAGCAGTTCTTC. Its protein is CASRPPFLAGEYEQFF.

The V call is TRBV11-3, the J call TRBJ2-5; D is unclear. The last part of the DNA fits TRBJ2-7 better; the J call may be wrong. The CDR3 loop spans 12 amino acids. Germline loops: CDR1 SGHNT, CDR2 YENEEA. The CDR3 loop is CASSPRVYEQYF. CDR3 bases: TGTGCCAGCAGCCCTCGAGTCTACGAGCAGTACTTC.

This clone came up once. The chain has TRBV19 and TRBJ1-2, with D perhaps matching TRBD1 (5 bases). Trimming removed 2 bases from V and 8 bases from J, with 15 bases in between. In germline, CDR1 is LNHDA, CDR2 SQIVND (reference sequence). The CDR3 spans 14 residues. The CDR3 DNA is TGTGCCAGTAGTATACTGGCAGGCGGGACGGGCTACACCTTC. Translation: CASSILAGGTGYTF. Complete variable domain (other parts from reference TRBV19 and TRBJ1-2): DGGITQSPKYLFRKEGQNVTLSCEQNLNHDAMYWYRQDPGQGLRLIYYSQIVNDFQKGDIAEGYSVSREKKESFPLTVTSAQKNPTAFYLCASSILAGGTGYTFGSGTRLTVV.

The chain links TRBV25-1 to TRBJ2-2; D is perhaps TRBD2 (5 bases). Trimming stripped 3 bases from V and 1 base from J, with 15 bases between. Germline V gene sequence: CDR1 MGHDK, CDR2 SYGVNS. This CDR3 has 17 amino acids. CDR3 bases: TGTGCCAGCAGTGATCCTTCGGACGGGATGAACACCGGGGAGCTGTTTTTT. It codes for CASSDPSDGMNTGELFF. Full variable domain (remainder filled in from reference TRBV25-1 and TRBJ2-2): EADIYQTPRYLVIGTGKKITLECSQTMGHDKMYWYQQDPGMELHLIHYSYGVNSTEKGDLSSESTVSRIRTEHFPLTLESARPSHTSQYLCASSDPSDGMNTGELFFGEGSRLTVL.

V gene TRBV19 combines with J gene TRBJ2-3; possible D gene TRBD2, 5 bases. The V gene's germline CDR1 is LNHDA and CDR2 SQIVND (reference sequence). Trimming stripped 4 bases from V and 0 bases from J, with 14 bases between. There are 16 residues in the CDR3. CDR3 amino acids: CASSTLLESSTDTQYF. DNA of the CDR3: TGTGCCAGTAGTACCCTACTAGAAAGCAGCACAGATACGCAGTATTTT.

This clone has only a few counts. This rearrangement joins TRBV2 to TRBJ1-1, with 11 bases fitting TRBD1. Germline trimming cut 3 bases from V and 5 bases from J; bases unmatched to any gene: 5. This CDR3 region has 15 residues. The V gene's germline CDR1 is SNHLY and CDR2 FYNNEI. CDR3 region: CASSDPGQGGTEAFF. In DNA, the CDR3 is TGTGCCAGCAGTGACCCGGGACAGGGGGGGACTGAAGCTTTCTTT.

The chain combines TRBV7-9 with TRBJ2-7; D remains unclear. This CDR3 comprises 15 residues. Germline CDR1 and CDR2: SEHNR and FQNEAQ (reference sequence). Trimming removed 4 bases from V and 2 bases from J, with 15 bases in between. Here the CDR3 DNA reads TGTGCCAGCAGCTCCGCCTCCACGGAGACCTACGAGCAGTACTTC. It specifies CASSSASTETYEQYF. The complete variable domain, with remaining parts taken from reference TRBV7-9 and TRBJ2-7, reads DTGVSQNPRHKITKRGQNVTFRCDPISEHNRLYWYRQTLGQGPEFLTYFQNEAQLEKSRLLSDRFSAERPKGSFSTLEIQRTEQGDSAMYLCASSSASTETYEQYFGPGTRLTVT.

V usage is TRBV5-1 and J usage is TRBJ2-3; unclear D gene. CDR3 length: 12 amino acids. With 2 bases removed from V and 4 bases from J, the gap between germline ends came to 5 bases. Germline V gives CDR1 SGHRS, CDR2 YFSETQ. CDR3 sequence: CASSLHPDTQYF. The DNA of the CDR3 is TGCGCCAGCAGCTTACACCCAGATACGCAGTATTTT.

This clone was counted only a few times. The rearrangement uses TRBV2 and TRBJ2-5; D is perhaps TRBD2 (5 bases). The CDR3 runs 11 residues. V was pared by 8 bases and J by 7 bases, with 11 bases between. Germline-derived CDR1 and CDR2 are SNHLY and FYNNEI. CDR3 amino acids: CASGETLTQYF. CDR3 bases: TGTGCCAGCGGGGAGACTTTGACCCAGTACTTC.

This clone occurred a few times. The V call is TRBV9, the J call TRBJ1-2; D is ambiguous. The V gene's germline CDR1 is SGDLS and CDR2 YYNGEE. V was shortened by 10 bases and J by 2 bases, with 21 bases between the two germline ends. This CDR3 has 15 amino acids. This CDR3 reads CASSGEQAANYGYTF. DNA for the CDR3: TGTGCCTCCTCCGGGGAGCAAGCAGCGAACTATGGCTACACCTTC.

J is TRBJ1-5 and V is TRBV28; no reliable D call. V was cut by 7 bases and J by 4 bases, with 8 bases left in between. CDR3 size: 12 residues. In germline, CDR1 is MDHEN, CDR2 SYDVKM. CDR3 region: CASIEGNQPQHF. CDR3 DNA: TGTGCCAGCATAGAGGGAAATCAGCCCCAGCATTTT.

The CDR3 bases are TGTGCCTGGAGTACCGGGGGGACCCAGTACTTC. This encodes CAWSTGGTQYF. This chain links TRBV30 with TRBJ2-5; possibly TRBD2 for D (6 bases). The V gene's germline CDR1 is GTSNPN and CDR2 SVGIG (reference sequence). CDR3 size: 11 residues. With 2 bases removed from V and 7 bases from J, the gap between germline ends came to 8 bases.

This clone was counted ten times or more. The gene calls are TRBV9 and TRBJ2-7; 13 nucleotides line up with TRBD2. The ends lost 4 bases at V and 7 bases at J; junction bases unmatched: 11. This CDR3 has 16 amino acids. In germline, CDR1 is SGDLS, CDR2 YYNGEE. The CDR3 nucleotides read TGTGCCAGCAGCCTTGGACTAGCGGGAGTGGGTGAAGAGCAGTACTTC. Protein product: CASSLGLAGVGEEQYF.